This T cell receptor beta chain is from a study of response to subunit inactivated influenza vaccine. The CDR3 is 15 amino acids. With V trimmed by 2 bases and J by 3 bases, 5 bases remained unmatched. Germline CDR1 and CDR2: SGHNT and YYREEE (reference sequence). The sample holds a few counts of this clonotype. What it binds is unknown. TCRdb redid the calling of the RT-PCR reads with MiXCR, one entry per CDR3 protein. This sample has over 300,000 distinct CDR3 sequences, with 21% found just once. Broader study findings: New T cells are recruited in small numbers by each seasonal influenza vaccination, according to the authors' suggestion.

The chain uses TRBV5-4 and TRBJ1-1; 9 nucleotides align to TRBD1. The receptor comes from a man aged 50-75 years who received an inactivated influenza vaccine. The sequencing used PBMCs from blood, collected about 19 months after vaccination. The CDR3 DNA follows: TGTGCCAGCAGCTTTACAGGGGGCGTCGACACTGAAGCTTTCTTT. It specifies CASSFTGGVDTEAFF.